Sequencing of this TCR beta chain was carried out in a study of T cells in Graves' hyperthyroidism and ophthalmopathy. This clonotype occurred many times. Its antigen is currently unknown. TCR beta CDR3 regions were amplified from RNA. HTBI primers were the set used in a first-round RT-PCR of the TCR CDR3. TCRdb ran MiXCR on the multiplex PCR reads and lists one entry per CDR3 protein. The table records 350,000 to 450,000 distinct CDR3 sequences, around an eighth of them present only once. Trimming cost V 5 bases and J 1 base; bases outside gene matches: 8. The germline V gene has CDR1 SGHVS and CDR2 FQNEAQ. The CDR3 loop spans 15 amino acids. The study, taken as a whole, reports: Ophthalmopathy was identified by the model a median around 6.9 months ahead of onset.

The genes are TRBV7-8 and TRBJ2-7; 7 nucleotides align to TRBD1. Specimen: blood. The TCR comes from a man aged 45 to 65 with Graves' ophthalmopathy. CDR3 protein: CASSPGTVPSYEQYF. CDR3 sequence (DNA): TGTGCCAGCAGCCCCGGGACAGTTCCTTCCTACGAGCAGTACTTC.